A selection of T cell receptor beta chains follows, all from one sample in a study of blood T cell repertoires in COVID-19. Profiling relied on immunoSEQ multiplex PCR, and the TCRdb table lists in-frame clones only, not all of them. The sample holds 300,000 to 450,000 clones, 80% to 90% seen once. The sequenced material came from PBMCs or T cells enriched from blood (not recorded which). The receptors come from a man in his forties or fifties in a cohort exposed to, infected with or recovered from COVID-19 (not recorded which). Each CDR3 is given without its conserved first and last residue. D genes are given only for firm matches.

D	V	J	CDR3
NA	TRBV7-2	TRBJ1-2	ASSPDSTYGYT
TRBD1	TRBV5-1	TRBJ1-2	ASSLGDRSFWGYT
TRBD2	TRBV10-1	TRBJ2-2	ASSESGRVRELF
NA	TRBV6-1	TRBJ2-6	ASSESVYFSGANVLT
NA	TRBV28	TRBJ1-5	AAREGQLNQPQH
TRBD1	TRBV5-1	TRBJ1-3	ASSLVGTGSGNTIY
TRBD1	TRBV28	TRBJ1-4	ASSLLGQGAGEKLF
TRBD1	TRBV10-2	TRBJ1-5	ASSETGGRYQPQH
NA	TRBV30	TRBJ2-7	AWSVSRTAKEY
TRBD1	TRBV27	TRBJ1-1	ASSHDRANNGGTEAF
NA	TRBV6-5	TRBJ2-7	ASRPGTSTYYEQY
TRBD2	TRBV3-1/TRBV3-2	TRBJ2-3	ASSPTSGALTDTQY
NA	TRBV30	TRBJ2-7	ACGYRVQY
TRBD1	TRBV19	TRBJ2-7	ASSTTGGTYEQY
NA	TRBV19	TRBJ1-6	ASSEQKRGFISPLH
NA	TRBV10-1	TRBJ2-5	ASSENIWETQY
TRBD1	TRBV7-9	TRBJ1-4	ASSLDRGYEKLF
TRBD1	TRBV6-5	TRBJ1-1	ASNDEGARGAF
NA	TRBV19	TRBJ2-1	ASGPQLYNEQF
NA	TRBV28	TRBJ1-4	ASSFRQGSEKLF
NA	TRBV9	TRBJ1-3	ASSVVDSPSGNTIY
TRBD2	TRBV19	TRBJ2-1	ASSPASGQYNEQF
NA	TRBV15	TRBJ1-6	ATSRGAGGNSPLH
NA	TRBV2	TRBJ1-3	ASSIDTVGNTIY
TRBD1	TRBV3-1/TRBV3-2	TRBJ1-3	ASSRGQGTGNTIY
NA	TRBV11-2	TRBJ1-6	ASSWTENNSPLH
NA	TRBV5-6	TRBJ2-7	ASSFQGAYEQY
NA	TRBV7-9	TRBJ2-1	ASTFPGVYNEQF
NA	TRBV5-6	TRBJ1-5	ASSLGRGNQPQH
NA	TRBV12-5	TRBJ2-5	ASGLDDRQETQY
TRBD2	TRBV7-3	TRBJ2-5	ASSLVAGGSETQY
NA	TRBV28	TRBJ1-2	ASSLPDNLYGYT
NA	TRBV27	TRBJ1-2	ASSLGGRQGKSYT
NA	TRBV18	TRBJ2-5	ASSPHRRETQY
NA	TRBV18	TRBJ1-1	ASSPYSDLNTEAF
TRBD2	TRBV19	TRBJ2-7	ASSIRTPTSGSVYEQY
NA	TRBV5-1	TRBJ2-1	ASSPGGTTWGNEQF
NA	TRBV2	TRBJ1-5	ASSDREAQPQH
NA	TRBV5-1	TRBJ2-7	ASSSRAAYEQY
NA	TRBV4-2	TRBJ2-2	ASSQEQGVGELF
TRBD2	TRBV11-2	TRBJ2-1	ASSLTSGEQF
NA	TRBV12-5	TRBJ1-5	ASGLGAGSNQPQH
TRBD2	TRBV9	TRBJ2-1	ASSASGSSDEQF
TRBD1	TRBV15	TRBJ2-7	ATSSLTTGVYEQY
TRBD1	TRBV14	TRBJ2-5	ASSRTGSWGETQY
NA	TRBV6-2/TRBV6-3	TRBJ2-4	ASSPLGSGRAKNIQY
NA	TRBV18	TRBJ1-2	ASSPEGLASYGYT
TRBD1	TRBV27	TRBJ1-2	ASSSRDRGHYGYT
TRBD1	TRBV3-1/TRBV3-2	TRBJ2-7	ASSRNPGTGVYEQY
NA	TRBV2	TRBJ2-1	ASRAGYEQF
TRBD2	TRBV3-1/TRBV3-2	TRBJ2-1	ASSQDPPRLAGGNEQF
NA	TRBV3-1/TRBV3-2	TRBJ1-6	ASSQGQDYNSPLH
TRBD1	TRBV18	TRBJ2-3	ASSPGPGQTFFTQY
NA	TRBV7-2	TRBJ1-1	ASSRGSDTEAF
TRBD2	TRBV4-1	TRBJ2-7	ASSRQLAGTYEQY
TRBD2	TRBV6-1	TRBJ2-2	ASSEVMTSFNTGELF
NA	TRBV25-1	TRBJ2-1	ASSELTSRGIYNEQF